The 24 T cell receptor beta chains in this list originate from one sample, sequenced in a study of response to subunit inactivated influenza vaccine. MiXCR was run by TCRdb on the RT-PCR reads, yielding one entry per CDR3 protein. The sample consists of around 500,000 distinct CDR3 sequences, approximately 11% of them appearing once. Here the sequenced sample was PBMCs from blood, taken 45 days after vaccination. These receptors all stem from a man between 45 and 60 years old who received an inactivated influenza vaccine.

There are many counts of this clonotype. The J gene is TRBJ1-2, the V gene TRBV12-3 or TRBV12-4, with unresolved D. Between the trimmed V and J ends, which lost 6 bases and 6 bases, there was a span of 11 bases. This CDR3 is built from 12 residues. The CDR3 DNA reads TGTGCCAGCAGCTGGGAATGGGATGGCTACACCTTC. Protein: CASSWEWDGYTF.

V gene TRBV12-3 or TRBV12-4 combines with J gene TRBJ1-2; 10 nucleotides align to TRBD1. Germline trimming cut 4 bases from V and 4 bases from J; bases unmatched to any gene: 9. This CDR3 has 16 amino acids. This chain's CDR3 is CASSSQTGGWGYGYTF. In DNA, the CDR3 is TGTGCCAGCAGTTCTCAGACAGGGGGCTGGGGCTATGGCTACACCTTC.

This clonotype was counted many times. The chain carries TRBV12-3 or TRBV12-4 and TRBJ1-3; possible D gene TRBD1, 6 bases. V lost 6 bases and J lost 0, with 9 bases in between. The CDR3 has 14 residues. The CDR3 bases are TGTGCCAGCAGGGGGACAAACTCTGGAAACACCATATATTTT. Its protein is CASRGTNSGNTIYF.

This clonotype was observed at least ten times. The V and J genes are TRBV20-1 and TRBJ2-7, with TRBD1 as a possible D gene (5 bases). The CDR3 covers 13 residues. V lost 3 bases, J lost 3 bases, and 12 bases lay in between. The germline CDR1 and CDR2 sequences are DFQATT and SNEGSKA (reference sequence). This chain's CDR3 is CSASNGHNYEQYF. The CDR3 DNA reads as TGCAGTGCTAGTAACGGACACAACTACGAGCAGTACTTC.

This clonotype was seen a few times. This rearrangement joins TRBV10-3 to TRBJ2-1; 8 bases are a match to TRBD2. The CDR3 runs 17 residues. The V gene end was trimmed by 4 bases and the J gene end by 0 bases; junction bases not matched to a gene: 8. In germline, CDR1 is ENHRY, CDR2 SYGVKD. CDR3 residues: CAISAYAGGFSYNEQFF. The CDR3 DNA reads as TGTGCCATCAGTGCTTATGCGGGAGGTTTCTCCTACAATGAGCAGTTCTTC.

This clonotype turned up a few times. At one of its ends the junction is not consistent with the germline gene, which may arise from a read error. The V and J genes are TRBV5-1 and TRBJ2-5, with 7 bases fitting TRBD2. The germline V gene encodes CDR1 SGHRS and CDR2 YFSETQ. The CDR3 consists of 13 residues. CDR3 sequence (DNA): TGCGCCAGCAGATTGGGGGGGCAAGAGACCCAGTACTTC. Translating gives CASRLGGQETQYF.

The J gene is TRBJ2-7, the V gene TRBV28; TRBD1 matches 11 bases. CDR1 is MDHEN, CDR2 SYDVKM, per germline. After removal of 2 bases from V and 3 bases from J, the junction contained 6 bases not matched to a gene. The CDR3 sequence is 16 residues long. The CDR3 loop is CASSLAGTGGSYEQYF. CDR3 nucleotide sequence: TGTGCCAGCAGTTTAGCTGGGACAGGGGGTAGCTACGAGCAGTACTTC.

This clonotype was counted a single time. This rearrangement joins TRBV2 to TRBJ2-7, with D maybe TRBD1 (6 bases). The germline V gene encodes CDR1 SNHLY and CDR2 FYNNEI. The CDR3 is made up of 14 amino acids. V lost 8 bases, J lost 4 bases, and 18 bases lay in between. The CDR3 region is CASHRATSGYEQYF. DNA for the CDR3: TGTGCCAGCCACAGGGCCACCTCGGGTTACGAGCAGTACTTC.

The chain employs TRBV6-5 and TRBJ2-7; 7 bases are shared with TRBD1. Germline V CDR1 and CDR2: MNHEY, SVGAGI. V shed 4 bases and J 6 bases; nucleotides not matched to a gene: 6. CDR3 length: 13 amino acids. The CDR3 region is CASSFPGGREQYF. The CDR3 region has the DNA TGTGCCAGCAGTTTCCCAGGGGGACGCGAGCAGTACTTC.

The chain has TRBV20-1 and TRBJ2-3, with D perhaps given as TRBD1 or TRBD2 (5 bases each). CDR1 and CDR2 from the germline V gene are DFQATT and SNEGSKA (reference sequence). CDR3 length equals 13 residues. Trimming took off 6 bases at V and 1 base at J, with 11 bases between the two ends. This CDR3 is CSADGGGTDTQYF. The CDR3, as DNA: TGCAGTGCCGATGGGGGAGGCACAGATACGCAGTATTTT.

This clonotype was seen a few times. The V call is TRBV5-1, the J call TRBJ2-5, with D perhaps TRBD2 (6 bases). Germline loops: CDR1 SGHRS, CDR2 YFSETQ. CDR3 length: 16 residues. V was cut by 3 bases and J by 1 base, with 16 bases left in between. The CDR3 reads CASSWRGPDSQETQYF. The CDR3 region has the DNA TGCGCCAGCAGCTGGAGGGGACCAGATAGCCAAGAGACCCAGTACTTC.

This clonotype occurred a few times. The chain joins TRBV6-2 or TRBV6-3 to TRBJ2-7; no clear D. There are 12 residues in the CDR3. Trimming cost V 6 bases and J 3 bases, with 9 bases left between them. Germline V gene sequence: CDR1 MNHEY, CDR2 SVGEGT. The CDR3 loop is CASSDYIYEQYF. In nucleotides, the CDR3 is TGTGCCAGCAGCGATTATATCTACGAGCAGTACTTC.

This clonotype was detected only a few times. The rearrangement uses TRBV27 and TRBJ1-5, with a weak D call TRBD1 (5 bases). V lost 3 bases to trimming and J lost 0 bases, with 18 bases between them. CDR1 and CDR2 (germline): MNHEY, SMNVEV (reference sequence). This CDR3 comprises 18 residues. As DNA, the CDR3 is TGTGCCAGCAGTTTCGGGACCGTTCTCTCCTATAGCAATCAGCCCCAGCATTTT. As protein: CASSFGTVLSYSNQPQHF.

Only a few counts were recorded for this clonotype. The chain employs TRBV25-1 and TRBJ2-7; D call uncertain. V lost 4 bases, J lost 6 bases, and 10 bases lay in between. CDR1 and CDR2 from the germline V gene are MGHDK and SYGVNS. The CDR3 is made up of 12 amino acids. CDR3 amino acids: CASSGGIGEQYF. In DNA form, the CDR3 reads TGTGCCAGCAGTGGGGGTATCGGCGAGCAGTACTTC.

The CDR3 DNA is TGTGCCAGCAGCTTAAGGGTGCGGGAGAGAGCTGACGGGGAGCTGTTTTTT. It translates to CASSLRVRERADGELFF. V and J are TRBV7-2 and TRBJ2-2, with 7 nucleotides matching TRBD2. The CDR3 spans 17 residues. Germline trimming cut 2 bases from V and 7 bases from J; bases unmatched to any gene: 13. Germline values: CDR1 SGHTA, CDR2 FQGNSA.

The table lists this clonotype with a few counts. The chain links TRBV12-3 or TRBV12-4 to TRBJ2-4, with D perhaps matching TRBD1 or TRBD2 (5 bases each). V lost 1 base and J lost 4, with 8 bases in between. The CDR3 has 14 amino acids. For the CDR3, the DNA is TGTGCCAGCAGTTTAGGGGACCGTAAAAACATTCAGTACTTC. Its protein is CASSLGDRKNIQYF.

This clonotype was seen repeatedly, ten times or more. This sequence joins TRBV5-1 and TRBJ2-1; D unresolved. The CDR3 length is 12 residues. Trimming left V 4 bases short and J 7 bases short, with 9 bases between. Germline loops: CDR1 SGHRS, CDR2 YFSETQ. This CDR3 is CASSPQVNEQFF. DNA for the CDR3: TGCGCCAGCAGCCCCCAGGTGAATGAGCAGTTCTTC. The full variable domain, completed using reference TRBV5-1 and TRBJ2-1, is KAGVTQTPRYLIKTRGQQVTLSCSPISGHRSVSWYQQTPGQGLQFLFEYFSETQRNKGNFPGRFSGRQFSNSRSEMNVSTLELGDSALYLCASSPQVNEQFFGPGTRLTVL.

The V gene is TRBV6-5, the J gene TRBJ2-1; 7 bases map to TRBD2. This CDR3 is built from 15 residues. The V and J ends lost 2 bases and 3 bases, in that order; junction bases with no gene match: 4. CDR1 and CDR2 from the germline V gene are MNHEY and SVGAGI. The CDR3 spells CASSYTSGVYNEQFF. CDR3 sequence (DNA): TGTGCCAGCAGTTACACCAGCGGGGTCTACAATGAGCAGTTCTTC.

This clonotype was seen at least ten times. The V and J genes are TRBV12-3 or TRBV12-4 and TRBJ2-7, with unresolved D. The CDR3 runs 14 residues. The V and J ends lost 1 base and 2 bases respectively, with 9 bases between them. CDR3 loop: CASSLGFGPYEQYF. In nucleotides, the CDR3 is TGTGCCAGCAGTTTAGGTTTCGGTCCCTACGAGCAGTACTTC.

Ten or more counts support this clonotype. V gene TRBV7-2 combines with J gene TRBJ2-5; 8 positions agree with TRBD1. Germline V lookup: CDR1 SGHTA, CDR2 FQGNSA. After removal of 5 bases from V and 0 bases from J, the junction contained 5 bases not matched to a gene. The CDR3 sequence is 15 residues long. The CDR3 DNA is TGTGCCAGCAGCCAAAACAGGGGGTACCAAGAGACCCAGTACTTC. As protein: CASSQNRGYQETQYF.

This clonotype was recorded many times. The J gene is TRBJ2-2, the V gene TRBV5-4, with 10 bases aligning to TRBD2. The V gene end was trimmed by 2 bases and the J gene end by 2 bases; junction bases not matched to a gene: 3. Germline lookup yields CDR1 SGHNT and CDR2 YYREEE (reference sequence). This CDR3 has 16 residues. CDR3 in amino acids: CASSLASGGNTGELFF. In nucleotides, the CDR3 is TGTGCCAGCAGCTTAGCTAGCGGGGGAAACACCGGGGAGCTGTTTTTT.

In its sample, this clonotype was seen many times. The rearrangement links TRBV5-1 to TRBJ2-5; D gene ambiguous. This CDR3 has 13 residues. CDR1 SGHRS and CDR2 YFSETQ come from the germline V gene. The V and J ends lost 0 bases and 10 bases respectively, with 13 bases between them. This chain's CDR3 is CASSLEGSANQYF. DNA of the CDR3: TGCGCCAGCAGCTTGGAAGGCAGCGCAAACCAGTACTTC.

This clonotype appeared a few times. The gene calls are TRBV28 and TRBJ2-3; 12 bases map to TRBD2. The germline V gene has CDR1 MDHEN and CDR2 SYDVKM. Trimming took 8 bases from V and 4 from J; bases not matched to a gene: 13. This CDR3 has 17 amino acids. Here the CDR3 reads CASGPTSGSDYADTQYF. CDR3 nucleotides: TGTGCCAGCGGACCGACTAGCGGGAGCGATTATGCAGATACGCAGTATTTT. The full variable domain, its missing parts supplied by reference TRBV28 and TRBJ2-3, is DVKVTQSSRYLVKRTGEKVFLECVQDMDHENMFWYRQDPGLGLRLIYFSYDVKMKEKGDIPEGYSVSREKKERFSLILESASTNQTSMYLCASGPTSGSDYADTQYFGPGTRLTVL.

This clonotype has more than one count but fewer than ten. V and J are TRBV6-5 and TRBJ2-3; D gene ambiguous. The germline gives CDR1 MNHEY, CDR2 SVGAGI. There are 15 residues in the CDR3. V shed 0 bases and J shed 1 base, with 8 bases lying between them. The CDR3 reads CASSYSLWRTDTQYF. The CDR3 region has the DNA TGTGCCAGCAGTTACTCGTTGTGGCGCACAGATACGCAGTATTTT.